A selection of T cell receptor beta chains follows, all from one sample in a study of glioma-infiltrating T cells after dendritic cell vaccination. This table comes from immunoSEQ multiplex PCR, and its TCRdb copy is limited to in-frame clones, with some not included. In the table there are approximately 85,000 clones, 85% of which are singletons. This material consisted of blood, taken after dendritic cell vaccination. The source is a human donor with glioblastoma. The CDR3 runs from the conserved cysteine through the conserved F or W. D genes are given only for firm matches. Clone size, where shown, is once, few, many, or a class for clones that have expanded.

d_gene: -
abundance: -
j_gene: TRBJ1-5
v_gene: TRBV2
CDR3aa: CASSDRGGNQPQHF
CDR3nt: TGTGCCAGCAGTGACAGGGGTGGCAATCAGCCCCAGCATTTT

d_gene: -
abundance: few
j_gene: TRBJ1-2
v_gene: TRBV6-5
CDR3aa: CASSYSTRVEYGYTF
CDR3nt: TGTGCCAGCAGTTACTCGACCCGGGTCGAATATGGCTACACCTTC

d_gene: TRBD2
abundance: -
j_gene: TRBJ2-2
v_gene: TRBV30
CDR3aa: CAWRFLSHGRDTGELFF
CDR3nt: TGTGCCTGGAGGTTTTTATCTCACGGGAGGGACACCGGGGAGCTGTTTTTT

d_gene: -
abundance: -
j_gene: TRBJ2-5
v_gene: TRBV27
CDR3aa: CASSLKGDGGQETQYF
CDR3nt: TGTGCCAGCAGTTTAAAAGGGGATGGGGGGCAAGAGACCCAGTACTTC

d_gene: -
abundance: few
j_gene: TRBJ2-7
v_gene: TRBV2
CDR3aa: CASSAWKGVGEQYF
CDR3nt: TGTGCCAGCAGTGCCTGGAAAGGGGTAGGGGAGCAGTACTTC

d_gene: TRBD1
abundance: -
j_gene: TRBJ2-7
v_gene: TRBV28
CDR3aa: CASSLGRGTGGHEQYF
CDR3nt: TGTGCCAGCAGTTTAGGTAGGGGGACAGGGGGCCACGAGCAGTACTTC

d_gene: -
abundance: -
j_gene: TRBJ2-1
v_gene: TRBV29-1
CDR3aa: CSVPLNRFRSYNEQFF
CDR3nt: TGCAGCGTCCCACTAAACAGGTTTAGGTCCTACAATGAGCAGTTCTTC

d_gene: -
abundance: -
j_gene: TRBJ2-7
v_gene: TRBV11-2
CDR3aa: CASSLEAGMVHEQYF
CDR3nt: TGTGCCAGCAGCTTAGAAGCAGGGATGGTCCACGAGCAGTACTTC

d_gene: TRBD1
abundance: -
j_gene: TRBJ1-1
v_gene: TRBV10-3
CDR3aa: CAISRTGEDTEAFF
CDR3nt: TGTGCCATCAGTCGGACAGGGGAGGACACTGAAGCTTTCTTT

d_gene: TRBD2
abundance: -
j_gene: TRBJ2-7
v_gene: TRBV5-1
CDR3aa: CASSSVVAGSYEQYF
CDR3nt: TGCGCCAGCAGTTCTGTAGTAGCGGGATCCTACGAGCAGTACTTC

d_gene: -
abundance: -
j_gene: TRBJ2-7
v_gene: TRBV7-2
CDR3aa: CASSPRSISREDKNEQYF
CDR3nt: TGTGCCAGCAGCCCTAGGAGTATATCCAGGGAAGATAAAAACGAGCAGTACTTC

d_gene: TRBD2
abundance: medium-sized
j_gene: TRBJ2-4
v_gene: TRBV28
CDR3aa: CAIGPRGGAKNIQYF
CDR3nt: TGTGCCATAGGCCCCCGGGGGGGAGCCAAAAACATTCAGTACTTC

d_gene: -
abundance: -
j_gene: TRBJ1-1
v_gene: TRBV7-3
CDR3aa: CASSLTPLPSGQNTEAFF
CDR3nt: TGTGCCAGCAGCTTAACCCCCCTACCTTCAGGACAGAACACTGAAGCTTTCTTT

d_gene: TRBD1
abundance: -
j_gene: TRBJ1-2
v_gene: TRBV7-3
CDR3aa: CASSHPLQGAEDGYTF
CDR3nt: TGTGCCAGCAGCCACCCCCTACAGGGGGCAGAGGATGGCTACACCTTC

d_gene: -
abundance: -
j_gene: TRBJ1-1
v_gene: TRBV2
CDR3aa: CASTIQSLVMNTEAFF
CDR3nt: TGTGCCAGCACCATCCAGTCCCTAGTCATGAACACTGAAGCTTTCTTT

d_gene: TRBD2
abundance: -
j_gene: TRBJ2-3
v_gene: TRBV29-1
CDR3aa: CSVLAGGGNTQYF
CDR3nt: TGCAGCGTCCTAGCGGGGGGTGGGAATACGCAGTATTTT

d_gene: -
abundance: -
j_gene: TRBJ2-7
v_gene: TRBV7-2
CDR3aa: CASSRIWGTPYEQYF
CDR3nt: TGTGCCAGCAGCCGGATTTGGGGGACTCCCTACGAGCAGTACTTC

d_gene: -
abundance: -
j_gene: TRBJ2-2
v_gene: TRBV5-4
CDR3aa: CASSPTSGELFF
CDR3nt: TGTGCCAGCAGCCCGACTAGCGGGGAGCTGTTTTTT

d_gene: TRBD1
abundance: -
j_gene: TRBJ1-4
v_gene: TRBV9
CDR3aa: CASSSPRLGQGYEKLFF
CDR3nt: TGTGCCAGCAGCTCCCCCCGGTTGGGACAGGGGTATGAAAAACTGTTTTTT

d_gene: -
abundance: -
j_gene: TRBJ1-1
v_gene: TRBV6-5
CDR3aa: CASSLQQGPNTFF
CDR3nt: TGTGCCAGCAGTCTTCAGCAGGGCCCGAACACTTTCTTT

d_gene: -
abundance: -
j_gene: TRBJ1-2
v_gene: TRBV7-9
CDR3aa: CASSWRDGDGYTF
CDR3nt: TGTGCCAGCAGCTGGAGGGACGGCGATGGCTACACCTTC

d_gene: -
abundance: -
j_gene: TRBJ1-3
v_gene: TRBV6-1
CDR3aa: CASSDADRKEDTIYF
CDR3nt: TGTGCCAGCAGTGACGCGGACAGAAAAGAGGACACCATATATTTT